This TCR beta chain was sequenced for a study of T cell responses to AZD1222 COVID-19 vaccine. Study results and caveats: Targeting of unmutated variant regions was reportedly seen in nearly half of spike-specific TCRs. Increases in Spike-specific TCR breadth and depth were seen after two AZD1222 doses. Clonal diversity may have been underestimated in mostly white British donors. After the peak T cell response, and only then, were repertoires sampled.

CDR1 is SGHTS and CDR2 is YDEGEE in the germline V gene. Trimming left V 4 bases short and J 0 bases short, with 14 bases between. The CDR3 length is 15 residues. Data came from immunoSEQ multiplex PCR; TCRdb stores just in-frame clones and leaves some out. The profile shows about 260,000 clones, approximately 93% of them singletons. To note about this clone: What it binds is unknown.

Here the sequenced sample was peripheral blood, taken on day 0 of AZD1222 vaccination. The receptor was isolated from an adult in good health. The genes are TRBV5-8 and TRBJ2-7; D is possibly TRBD1 or TRBD2 (5 bases each). CDR3 bases: TGTGCCAGCAGCCGGACGTGGGGGAGCTCCTACGAGCAGTACTTC. Its protein product is CASSRTWGSSYEQYF.